This T cell receptor (beta chain) was observed in a study of blood T cell repertoires in COVID-19. At the level of the study: Sources were T cells, B-cell-depleted T cells, or PBMCs; the material itself was cDNA or gDNA.

The ends were cut back, 4 bases at V and 4 bases at J, with 8 bases in the middle. Germline-derived CDR1 and CDR2 are SGHAT and FQNNGV. The CDR3 is 13 amino acids. Clones were read by immunoSEQ multiplex PCR, and TCRdb kept only the in-frame ones, dropping some. The sample carries hundreds of thousands of clones, 83% recorded once. The receptor was isolated from a woman aged 45-60 years who had been exposed to COVID-19. The chain links TRBV11-2 to TRBJ1-5; no definite D call. The sample taken for sequencing was PBMCs or T cells enriched from blood (not recorded which). The CDR3, as DNA: TGTGCCAGCAGCTCGATGGAGAATCAGCCCCAGCATTTT. Amino acids: CASSSMENQPQHF.